This T cell receptor beta chain is drawn from a study of shared clonotypes between healthy human individuals. A word on this clone: What it binds is not known.

Healthy and HIV-negative, the adult donors had no recent acute infections or vaccinations. The split of CD4+ cells yielded CD45RA+ naive and CD45RA-negative memory subsets. Study observations and caveats: It was only blood that was sampled, and tissue repertoires likely differ.

Approximately 210 ng DNA, tens of thousands of T cell genomes, went into each sorted-subset replicate PCR. Measured with immunoSEQ multiplex PCR; TCRdb has only the in-frame clones, and not every one. The sample yields 2,100,000 or so clones, more than 90% seen once. Trimming took off 0 bases at V and 7 bases at J, with 9 bases between the two ends. The CDR3 extends over 12 amino acids. CDR1 is GTSNPN and CDR2 is SVGIG in the germline V gene (reference sequence). V and J are TRBV30 and TRBJ1-2; D gene uncertain. Sequenced material: naive CD4+ T cells sorted from blood. Described subset: CD45RA+ positively selected. The TCR comes from a man younger than 35 in good health. The CDR3 bases are TGTGCCTGGAGTGTACGTAGTGCTGGCTACACCTTC. It is translated as CAWSVRSAGYTF.